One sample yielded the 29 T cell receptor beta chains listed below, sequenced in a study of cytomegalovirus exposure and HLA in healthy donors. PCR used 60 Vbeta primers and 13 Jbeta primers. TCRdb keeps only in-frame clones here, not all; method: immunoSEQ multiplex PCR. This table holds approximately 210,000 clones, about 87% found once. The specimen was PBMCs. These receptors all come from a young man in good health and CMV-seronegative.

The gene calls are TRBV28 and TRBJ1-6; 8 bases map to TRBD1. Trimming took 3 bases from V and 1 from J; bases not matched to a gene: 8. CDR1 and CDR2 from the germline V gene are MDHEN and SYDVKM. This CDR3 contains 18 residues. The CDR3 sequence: CASSLSRGLGSYNSPLHF. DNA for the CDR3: TGTGCCAGCAGTTTGTCCAGGGGGCTAGGGTCCTATAATTCACCCCTCCACTTT.

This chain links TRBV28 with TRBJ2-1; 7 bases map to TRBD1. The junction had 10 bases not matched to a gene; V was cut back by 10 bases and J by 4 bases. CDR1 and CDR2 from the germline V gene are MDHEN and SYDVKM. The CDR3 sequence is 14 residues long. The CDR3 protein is CATIQGMVYNEQFF. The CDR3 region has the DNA TGTGCCACAATACAGGGGATGGTGTACAATGAGCAGTTCTTC.

The CDR3 reads CASTLFGQGARHEQYF. The CDR3 DNA is TGTGCCAGCACCCTCTTCGGACAGGGGGCGAGACACGAGCAGTACTTC. This chain joins TRBV27 and TRBJ2-7, with 11 positions matching TRBD1. The germline V gene has CDR1 MNHEY and CDR2 SMNVEV (reference sequence). With 7 bases clipped from V and 5 bases from J, the junction kept 13 bases outside the gene matches. This CDR3 comprises 16 residues.

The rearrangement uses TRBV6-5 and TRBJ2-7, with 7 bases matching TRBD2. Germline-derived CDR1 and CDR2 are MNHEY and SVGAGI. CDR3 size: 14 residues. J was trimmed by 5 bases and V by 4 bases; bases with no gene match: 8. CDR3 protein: CASSLREPPHEQYF. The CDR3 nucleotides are TGTGCCAGCAGTTTGCGGGAGCCGCCCCACGAGCAGTACTTC.

Here the CDR3 DNA reads TGTGCCAGTAGTATATACGGGGGAGAAGATGAGCAGTTCTTC. Its protein product is CASSIYGGEDEQFF. The chain uses TRBV19 and TRBJ2-1; D possibly corresponds to TRBD2 (6 bases). Trimming shortened V by 2 bases and J by 8 bases, and 13 bases separated the two germline ends. The CDR3 sequence is 14 residues long. CDR1 is LNHDA and CDR2 is SQIVND in the germline V gene (reference sequence).

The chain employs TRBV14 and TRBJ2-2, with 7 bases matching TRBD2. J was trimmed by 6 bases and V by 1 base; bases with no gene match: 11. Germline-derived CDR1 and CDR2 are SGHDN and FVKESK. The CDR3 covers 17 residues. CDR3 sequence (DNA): TGTGCCAGCAGCCAAGTCCTTTGGGCGGGAGCATCCGGGGAGCTGTTTTTT. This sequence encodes CASSQVLWAGASGELFF. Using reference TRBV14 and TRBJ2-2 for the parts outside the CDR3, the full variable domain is EAGVTQFPSHSVIEKGQTVTLRCDPISGHDNLYWYRRVMGKEIKFLLHFVKESKQDESGMPNNRFLAERTGGTYSTLKVQPAELEDSGVYFCASSQVLWAGASGELFFGEGSRLTVL.

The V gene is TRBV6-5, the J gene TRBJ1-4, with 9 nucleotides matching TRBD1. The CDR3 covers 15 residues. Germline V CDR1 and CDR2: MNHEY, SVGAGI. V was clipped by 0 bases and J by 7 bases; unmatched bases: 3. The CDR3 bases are TGTGCCAGCAGTTACTCAGGACAGGGGACTGAAAAACTGTTTTTT. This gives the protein CASSYSGQGTEKLFF.

CDR3 sequence: CASSLVGLGADIQYF. In DNA form, the CDR3 reads TGTGCCAGCAGCTTGGTTGGGTTGGGAGCTGACATTCAGTACTTC. This chain links TRBV5-4 with TRBJ2-4; D is possibly TRBD2 (5 bases). This CDR3 region has 15 residues. Per germline, CDR1 SGHNT and CDR2 YYREEE (reference sequence). V lost 0 bases and J lost 8, with 15 bases in between.

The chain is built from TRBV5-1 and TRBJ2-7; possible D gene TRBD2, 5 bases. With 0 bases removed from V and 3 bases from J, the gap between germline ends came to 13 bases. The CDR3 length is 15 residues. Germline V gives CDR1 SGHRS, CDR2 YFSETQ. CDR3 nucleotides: TGCGCCAGCAGCTTGGGGTCCTCGGGGTTCTACGAGCAGTACTTC. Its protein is CASSLGSSGFYEQYF. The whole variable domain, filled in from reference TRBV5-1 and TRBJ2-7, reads KAGVTQTPRYLIKTRGQQVTLSCSPISGHRSVSWYQQTPGQGLQFLFEYFSETQRNKGNFPGRFSGRQFSNSRSEMNVSTLELGDSALYLCASSLGSSGFYEQYFGPGTRLTVT.

The CDR3 DNA reads TGTGCCAGCAGTCCGCGGAGTTGGGGAGGGACCACAGATACGCAGTATTTT. Translating gives CASSPRSWGGTTDTQYF. The chain recombines TRBV27 with TRBJ2-3, with TRBD2 matching 7 bases. J was trimmed by 2 bases and V by 5 bases; bases with no gene match: 13. The CDR3 consists of 17 residues. The germline V gene has CDR1 MNHEY and CDR2 SMNVEV (reference sequence).

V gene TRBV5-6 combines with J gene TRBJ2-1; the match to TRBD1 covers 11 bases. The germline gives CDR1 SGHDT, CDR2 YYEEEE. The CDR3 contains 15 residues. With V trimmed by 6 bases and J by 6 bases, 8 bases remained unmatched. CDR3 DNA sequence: TGTGCCAGCATCAAAACCGGGACAGGGGGCAATGAGCAGTTCTTC. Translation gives CASIKTGTGGNEQFF.

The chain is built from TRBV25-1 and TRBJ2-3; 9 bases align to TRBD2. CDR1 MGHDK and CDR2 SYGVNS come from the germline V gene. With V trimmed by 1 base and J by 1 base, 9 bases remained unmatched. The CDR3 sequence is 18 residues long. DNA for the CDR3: TGTGCCAGCAGTGAATTGGGTGTGGTAGCGGGGGGCACAGATACGCAGTATTTT. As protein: CASSELGVVAGGTDTQYF.

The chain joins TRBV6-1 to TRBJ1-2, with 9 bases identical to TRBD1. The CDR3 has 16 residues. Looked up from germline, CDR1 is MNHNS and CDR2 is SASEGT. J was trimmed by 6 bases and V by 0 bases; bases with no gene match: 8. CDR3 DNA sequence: TGTGCCAGCAGTGAAGCGCTTCGGGGGACAGGGAATGGCTACACCTTC. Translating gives CASSEALRGTGNGYTF.

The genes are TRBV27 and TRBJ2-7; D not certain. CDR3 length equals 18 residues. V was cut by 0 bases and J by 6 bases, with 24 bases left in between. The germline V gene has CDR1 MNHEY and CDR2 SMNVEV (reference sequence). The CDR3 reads CASSLSTVLQASFSEQYF. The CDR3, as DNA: TGTGCCAGCAGTTTATCCACAGTGTTGCAGGCATCGTTCAGCGAGCAGTACTTC.

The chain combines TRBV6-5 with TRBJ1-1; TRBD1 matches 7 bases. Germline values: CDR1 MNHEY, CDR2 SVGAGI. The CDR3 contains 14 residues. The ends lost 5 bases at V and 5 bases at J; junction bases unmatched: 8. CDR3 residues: CASSPGGRETEAFF. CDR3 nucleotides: TGTGCCAGCAGTCCAGGGGGAAGGGAAACTGAAGCTTTCTTT.

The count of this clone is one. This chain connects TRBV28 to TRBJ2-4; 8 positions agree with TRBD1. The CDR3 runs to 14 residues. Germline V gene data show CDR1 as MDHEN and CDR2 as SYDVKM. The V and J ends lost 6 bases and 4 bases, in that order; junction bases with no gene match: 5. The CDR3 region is CASRPTGGKNIQYF. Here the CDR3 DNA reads TGTGCCAGCAGACCTACAGGGGGTAAAAACATTCAGTACTTC.

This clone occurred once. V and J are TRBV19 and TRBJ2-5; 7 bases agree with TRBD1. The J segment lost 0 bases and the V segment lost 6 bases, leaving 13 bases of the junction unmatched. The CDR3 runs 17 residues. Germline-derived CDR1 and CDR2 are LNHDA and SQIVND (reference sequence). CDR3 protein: CASSSGMGQPYQETQYF. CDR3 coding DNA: TGTGCCAGTAGCTCCGGGATGGGACAGCCGTACCAAGAGACCCAGTACTTC.

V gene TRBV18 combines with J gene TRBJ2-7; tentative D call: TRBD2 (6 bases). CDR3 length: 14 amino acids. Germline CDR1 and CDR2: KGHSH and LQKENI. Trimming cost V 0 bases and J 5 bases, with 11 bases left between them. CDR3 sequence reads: CASSPPMGRHEQYF. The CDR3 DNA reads TGTGCCAGCTCACCACCGATGGGGAGGCACGAGCAGTACTTC.

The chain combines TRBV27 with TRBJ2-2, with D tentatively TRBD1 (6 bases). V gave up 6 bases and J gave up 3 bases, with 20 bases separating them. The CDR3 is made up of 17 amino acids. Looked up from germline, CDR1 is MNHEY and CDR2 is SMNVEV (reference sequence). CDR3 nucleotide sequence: TGTGCCAGCAGGACAAATACAGGGTTCCTGGACACCGGGGAGCTGTTTTTT. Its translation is CASRTNTGFLDTGELFF.

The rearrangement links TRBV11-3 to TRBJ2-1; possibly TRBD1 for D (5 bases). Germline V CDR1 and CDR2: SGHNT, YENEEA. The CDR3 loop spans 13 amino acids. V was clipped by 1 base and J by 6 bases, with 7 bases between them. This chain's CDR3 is CASSLGRGNEQFF. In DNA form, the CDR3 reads TGTGCCAGCAGCTTAGGTAGGGGCAATGAGCAGTTCTTC.

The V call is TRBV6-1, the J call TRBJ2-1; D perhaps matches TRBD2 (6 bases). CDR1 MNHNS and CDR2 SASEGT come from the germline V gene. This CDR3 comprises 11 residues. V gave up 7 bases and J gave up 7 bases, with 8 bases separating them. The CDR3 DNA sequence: TGTGCCAGCACCCGGGAGAATGAGCAGTTCTTC. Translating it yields CASTRENEQFF.

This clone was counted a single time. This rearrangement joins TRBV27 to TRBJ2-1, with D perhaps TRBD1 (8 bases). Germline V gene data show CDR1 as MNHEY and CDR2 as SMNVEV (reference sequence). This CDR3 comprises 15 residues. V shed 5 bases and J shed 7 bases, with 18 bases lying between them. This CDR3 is CASSLGQGGFNEQFF. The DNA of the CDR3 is TGTGCCAGCAGTCTCGGACAGGGAGGGTTTAATGAGCAGTTCTTC.

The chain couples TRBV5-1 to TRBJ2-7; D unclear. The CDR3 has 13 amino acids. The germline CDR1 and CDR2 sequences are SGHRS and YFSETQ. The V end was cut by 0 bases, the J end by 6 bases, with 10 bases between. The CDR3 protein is CASSLAARSEQYF. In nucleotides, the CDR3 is TGCGCCAGCAGCTTGGCAGCGAGGTCCGAGCAGTACTTC.

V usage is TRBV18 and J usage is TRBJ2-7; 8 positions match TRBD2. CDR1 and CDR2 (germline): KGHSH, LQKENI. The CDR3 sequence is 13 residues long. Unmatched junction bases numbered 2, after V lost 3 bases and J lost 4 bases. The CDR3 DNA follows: TGTGCCAGCTCACCCCGGGGGGGTTACGAGCAGTACTTC. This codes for CASSPRGGYEQYF.

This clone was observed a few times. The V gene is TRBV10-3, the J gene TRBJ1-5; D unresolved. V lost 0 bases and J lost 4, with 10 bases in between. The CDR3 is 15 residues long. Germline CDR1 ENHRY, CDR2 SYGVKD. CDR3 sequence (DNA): TGTGCCATCAGTGAGTCCTTCGAGGGAAATCAGCCCCAGCATTTT. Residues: CAISESFEGNQPQHF.

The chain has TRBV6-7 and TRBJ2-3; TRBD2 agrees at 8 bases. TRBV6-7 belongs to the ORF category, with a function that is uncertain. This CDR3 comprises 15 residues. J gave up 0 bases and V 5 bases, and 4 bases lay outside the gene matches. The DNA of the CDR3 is TGTGCCAGCAGTCCGAGCGGGAGTAGCACAGATACGCAGTATTTT. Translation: CASSPSGSSTDTQYF.

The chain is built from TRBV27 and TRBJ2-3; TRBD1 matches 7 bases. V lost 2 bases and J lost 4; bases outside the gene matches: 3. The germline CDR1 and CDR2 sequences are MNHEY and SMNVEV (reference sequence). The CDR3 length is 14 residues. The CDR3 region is CASSLRDSADTQYF. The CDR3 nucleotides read TGTGCCAGCAGTTTACGGGACAGCGCAGATACGCAGTATTTT.

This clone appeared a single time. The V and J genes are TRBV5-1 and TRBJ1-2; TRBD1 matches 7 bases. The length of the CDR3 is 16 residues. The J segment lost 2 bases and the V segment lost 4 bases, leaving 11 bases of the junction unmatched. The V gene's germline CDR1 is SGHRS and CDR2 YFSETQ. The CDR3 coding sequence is TGCGCCAGCAGCCACGCACAGGGGCCGCCCAACTATGGCTACACCTTC. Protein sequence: CASSHAQGPPNYGYTF.

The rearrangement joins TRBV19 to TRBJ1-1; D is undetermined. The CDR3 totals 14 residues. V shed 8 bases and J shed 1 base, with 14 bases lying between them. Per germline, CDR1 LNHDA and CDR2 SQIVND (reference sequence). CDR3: CASSHPSGNTEAFF. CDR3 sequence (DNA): TGTGCCAGTTCCCACCCATCAGGGAACACTGAAGCTTTCTTT.